The entry below gives a single T cell receptor (beta chain) sequence along with its context. What it binds is unknown. This sample was taken from a study of cytomegalovirus exposure and HLA in healthy donors. Overall study findings and caveats: According to a subsequent analysis, TCR clusters identified in the first cohort showed a tendency to co-occur across the approximately 120 validation repertoires. Cytomegalovirus status was reportedly diagnosed by the classifier with high sensitivity and specificity. Usually a TCR sequence was rare, but some public TCRs were found in many donors.

Assay used: immunoSEQ multiplex PCR; TCRdb lists only in-frame clones, some missing. The sample includes 90,000 to 150,000 clones, 70% to 90% of them seen just once. Trimming took 0 bases from V and 6 from J; bases not matched to a gene: 5. CDR1 and CDR2 (germline): MGHRA, YSYEKL. The CDR3 loop spans 15 amino acids. The chain links TRBV4-1 to TRBJ2-3; TRBD2 agrees at 8 bases. The sequencing input was PBMCs. The origin of this receptor is a woman between 18 and 30 years old in good health and CMV-seropositive. CDR3 loop: CASSQDPAGEDTQYF. CDR3 sequence (DNA): TGCGCCAGCAGCCAAGATCCAGCGGGAGAGGATACGCAGTATTTT.